This T cell receptor beta chain was retrieved from a study of T cell changes during pregnancy in multiple sclerosis. Assay: immunoSEQ multiplex PCR; the TCRdb copy retains only in-frame clones and omits some. The table has approximately 29,000 clones, 75% to 95% seen once. The CDR3 is made up of 14 amino acids. V was clipped by 8 bases and J by 1 base; unmatched bases: 7. Germline V gene sequence: CDR1 MDHEN, CDR2 SYDVKM. This chain links TRBV28 with TRBJ2-7, with 8 bases fitting TRBD1. The input for sequencing was CD8+ T cells from peripheral blood mononuclear cells, taken before pregnancy. The TCR originated in a female donor with multiple sclerosis, enrolled in a pregnancy study. Here the CDR3 reads CASYDRGQSYEQYF. The CDR3 nucleotides are TGTGCCAGCTACGACAGGGGCCAATCCTACGAGCAGTACTTC. Variable domain in full (rest from reference TRBV28 and TRBJ2-7): DVKVTQSSRYLVKRTGEKVFLECVQDMDHENMFWYRQDPGLGLRLIYFSYDVKMKEKGDIPEGYSVSREKKERFSLILESASTNQTSMYLCASYDRGQSYEQYFGPGTRLTVT.